This T cell receptor (beta chain) is drawn from a study of a mutant IDH1 vaccine in newly diagnosed glioma. Study-wide background: The therapy given earlier, which was standard therapy, consisted of radiotherapy, temozolomide, or both, and most of the patients received both.

This table comes from immunoSEQ multiplex PCR, and its TCRdb copy is limited to in-frame clones, with some not included. The data show over 80,000 clones, approximately 90% seen once. Time point described: baseline, week 1 (first vaccination visit). Specified treatment: pre-vaccination baseline after standard-of-care therapy. Germline values: CDR1 LNHDA, CDR2 SQIVND (reference sequence). The CDR3 length is 17 residues. Losses at the gene ends were 6 bases for V and 4 bases for J; bases not matched to a gene: 13. Sequencing used PBMCs, obtained from a glioma patient treated with radiotherapy, temozolomide or both. The chain couples TRBV19 to TRBJ2-1; TRBD2 aligns across 9 bases. This clonotype originated in a woman aged 45 to 65 with glioma. CDR3 in DNA: TGTGCCAGTAGCCTAAGGGCTAGCGGGGCCCCTTACAATGAGCAGTTCTTC. It is translated as CASSLRASGAPYNEQFF. The full variable domain, with the rest looked up from reference TRBV19 and TRBJ2-1, is DGGITQSPKYLFRKEGQNVTLSCEQNLNHDAMYWYRQDPGQGLRLIYYSQIVNDFQKGDIAEGYSVSREKKESFPLTVTSAQKNPTAFYLCASSLRASGAPYNEQFFGPGTRLTVL.